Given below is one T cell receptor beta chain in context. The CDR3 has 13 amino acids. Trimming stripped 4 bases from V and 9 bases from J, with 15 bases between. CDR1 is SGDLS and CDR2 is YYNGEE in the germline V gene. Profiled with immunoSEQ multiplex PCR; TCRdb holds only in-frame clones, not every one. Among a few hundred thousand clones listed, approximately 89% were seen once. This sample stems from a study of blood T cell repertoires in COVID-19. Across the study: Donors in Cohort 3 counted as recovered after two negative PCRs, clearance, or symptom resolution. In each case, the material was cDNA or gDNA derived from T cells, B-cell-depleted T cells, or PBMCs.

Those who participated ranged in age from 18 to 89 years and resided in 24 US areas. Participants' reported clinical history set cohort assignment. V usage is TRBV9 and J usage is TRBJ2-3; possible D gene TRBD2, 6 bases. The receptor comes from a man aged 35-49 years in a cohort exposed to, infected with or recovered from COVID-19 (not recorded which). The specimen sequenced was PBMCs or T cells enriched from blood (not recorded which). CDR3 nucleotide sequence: TGTGCCAGCAGCAACCCGGGGGACCCGACGCAGTATTTT. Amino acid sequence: CASSNPGDPTQYF.